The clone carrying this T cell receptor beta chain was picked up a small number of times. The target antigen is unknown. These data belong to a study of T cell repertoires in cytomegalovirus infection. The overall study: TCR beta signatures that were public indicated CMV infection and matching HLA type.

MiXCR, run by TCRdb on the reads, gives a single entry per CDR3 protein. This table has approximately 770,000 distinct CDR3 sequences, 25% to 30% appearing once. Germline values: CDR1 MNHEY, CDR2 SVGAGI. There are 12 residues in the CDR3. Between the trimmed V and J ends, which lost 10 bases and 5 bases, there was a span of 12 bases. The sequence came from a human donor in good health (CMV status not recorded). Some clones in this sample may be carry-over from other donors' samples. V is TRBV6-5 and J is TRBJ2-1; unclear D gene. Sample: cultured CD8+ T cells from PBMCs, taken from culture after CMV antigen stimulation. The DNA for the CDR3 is TGTGCCACCAGAAGATGGGACAATGAGCAGTTCTTC. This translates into CATRRWDNEQFF.